This T cell receptor beta chain was found in a study of blood T cell repertoires in COVID-19. For the study at large: Samples taken during acute and convalescent COVID-19 were collected in the United States, Italy and Spain.

Sequenced by immunoSEQ multiplex PCR; TCRdb stores in-frame clones only, minus some. The sample lists tens of thousands of clones, 70% to 80% seen once, with about 47% in the top ten. Per germline, CDR1 WNHNN and CDR2 SYGVQD (reference sequence). J was trimmed by 0 bases and V by 6 bases; bases with no gene match: 4. CDR3 length: 15 residues. The source is a woman aged 80 or over with acute or convalescent COVID-19. Source material: peripheral blood. The chain carries TRBV10-1 and TRBJ2-3; 9 positions agree with TRBD2. This CDR3 reads CASSAGGPSTDTQYF. CDR3 in DNA: TGCGCCAGCAGCGCGGGAGGGCCGAGCACAGATACGCAGTATTTT.